This record covers a single T cell receptor (beta chain). Germline CDR1 and CDR2: MNHEY and SMNVEV (reference sequence). With 7 bases removed from V and 3 bases from J, the gap between germline ends came to 13 bases. The CDR3 loop spans 14 amino acids. The method was immunoSEQ multiplex PCR; TCRdb's version includes in-frame clones alone and lacks a portion of them. The sample consists of about 320,000 clones, roughly 90% of them appearing once. The sample is drawn from a study of blood T cell repertoires in COVID-19. Turning to the study itself: T cells, B-cell-depleted T cells, or PBMCs supplied cDNA or gDNA.

Sequenced material: peripheral blood. This sequence was found in a woman aged 25-40 years with COVID-19, enrolled during active disease. V gene TRBV27 combines with J gene TRBJ2-1; D is perhaps TRBD2 (5 bases). CDR3 protein: CASKWTPLYNEQFF. The CDR3 DNA reads TGTGCCAGCAAATGGACTCCTCTCTACAATGAGCAGTTCTTC.